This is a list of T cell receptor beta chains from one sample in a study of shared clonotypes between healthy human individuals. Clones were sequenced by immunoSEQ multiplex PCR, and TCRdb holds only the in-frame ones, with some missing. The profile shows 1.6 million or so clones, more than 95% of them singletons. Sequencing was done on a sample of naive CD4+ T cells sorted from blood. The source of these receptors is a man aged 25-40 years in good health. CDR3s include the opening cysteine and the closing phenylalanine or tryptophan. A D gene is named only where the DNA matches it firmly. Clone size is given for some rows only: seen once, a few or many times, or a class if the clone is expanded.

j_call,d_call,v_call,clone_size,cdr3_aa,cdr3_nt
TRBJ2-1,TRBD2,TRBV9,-,CASSELAGSYNEQFF,TGTGCCAGCAGCGAGCTAGCGGGATCCTACAATGAGCAGTTCTTC
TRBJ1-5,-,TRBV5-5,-,CASSLNVPQPQHF,TGTGCCAGCAGCTTAAACGTCCCTCAGCCCCAGCATTTT
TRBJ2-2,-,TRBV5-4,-,CASSLVPDATGELFF,TGTGCCAGCAGCTTGGTCCCCGATGCCACCGGGGAGCTGTTTTTT
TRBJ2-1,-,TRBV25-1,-,CASSEFSVREQFF,TGTGCCAGCAGTGAATTTAGCGTTCGCGAGCAGTTCTTC
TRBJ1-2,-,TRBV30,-,CAWSVLSGYTF,TGTGCCTGGAGTGTTTTGTCTGGCTACACCTTC
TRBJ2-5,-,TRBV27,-,CASSLSITRKETQYF,TGTGCCAGCAGTTTATCGATAACGCGTAAAGAGACCCAGTACTTC
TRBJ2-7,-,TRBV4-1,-,CASSYRVGLWEQYF,TGCGCCAGCAGCTACAGGGTAGGTTTGTGGGAGCAGTACTTC
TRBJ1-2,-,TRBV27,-,CASSLNSQSGYTF,TGTGCCAGCAGTTTAAATAGTCAAAGTGGCTACACCTTC
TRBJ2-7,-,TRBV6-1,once,CAIEGGNSYEQYF,TGTGCCATCGAGGGGGGAAACTCCTACGAGCAGTACTTC
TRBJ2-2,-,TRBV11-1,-,CASSLGGAGELFF,TGTGCCAGCAGCTTAGGGGGAGCCGGGGAGCTGTTTTTT
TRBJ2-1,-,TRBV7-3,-,CASSLRGFDEQFF,TGTGCCAGCAGCCTTAGGGGGTTCGATGAGCAGTTCTTC
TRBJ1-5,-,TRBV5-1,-,CASRPSSQPNQPQHF,TGCGCCAGCAGGCCTTCGAGTCAGCCAAATCAGCCCCAGCATTTT
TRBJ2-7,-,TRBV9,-,CASSRGTTAHEQYF,TGTGCCAGCAGCCGCGGGACCACGGCCCACGAGCAGTACTTC
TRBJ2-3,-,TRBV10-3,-,CAISLGWAERNTQYF,TGTGCCATCAGCCTAGGCTGGGCGGAAAGGAATACGCAGTATTTT
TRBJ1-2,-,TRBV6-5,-,CASSYGGGLYGYTF,TGTGCCAGCAGTTACGGAGGGGGGTTGTATGGCTACACCTTC
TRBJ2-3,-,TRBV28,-,CASSQRTPGTLVLDTQYF,TGTGCCAGCAGTCAGAGGACACCAGGGACCCTTGTTTTAGATACGCAGTATTTT
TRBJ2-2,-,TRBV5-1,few,CASSPEPGTAGELFF,TGCGCCAGCAGCCCAGAACCAGGGACGGCCGGGGAGCTGTTTTTT
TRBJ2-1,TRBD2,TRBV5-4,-,CASSLKAGGDEQFF,TGTGCCAGCAGCTTAAAAGCGGGAGGAGATGAGCAGTTCTTC
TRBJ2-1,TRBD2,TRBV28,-,CASNSIAGGGPFEQFF,TGTGCCAGCAATTCAATAGCGGGAGGGGGTCCTTTCGAGCAGTTCTTC
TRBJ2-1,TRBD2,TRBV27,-,CASSLSGRDNEQFF,TGTGCCAGCAGTTTGAGCGGGAGGGACAATGAGCAGTTCTTC
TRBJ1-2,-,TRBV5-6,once,CASSLAGGGGYTF,TGTGCCAGCAGCTTGGCGGGGGGTGGTGGCTACACCTTC
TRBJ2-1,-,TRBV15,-,CATSRETSYNEQFF,TGTGCCACCAGCAGAGAAACCTCCTACAATGAGCAGTTCTTC
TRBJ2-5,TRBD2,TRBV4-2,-,CASSQERLAVQETQYF,TGTGCCAGCAGCCAAGAGCGGCTAGCGGTTCAAGAGACCCAGTACTTC
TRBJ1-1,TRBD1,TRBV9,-,CASSVGQGNTEAFF,TGTGCCAGCAGCGTGGGACAGGGGAACACTGAAGCTTTCTTT
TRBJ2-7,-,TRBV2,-,CASSEAWGAVLWYHF,TGTGCCAGCAGTGAAGCGTGGGGGGCGGTTCTATGGTATCACTTC
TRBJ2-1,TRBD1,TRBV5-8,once,CASSPRTGGYNEQFF,TGTGCCAGCAGCCCCAGGACAGGGGGTTACAATGAGCAGTTCTTC
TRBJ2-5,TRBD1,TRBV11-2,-,CASSQDRVSETQYF,TGTGCCAGCAGCCAAGACAGGGTGTCAGAGACCCAGTACTTC
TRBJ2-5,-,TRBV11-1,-,CASSSEPQDWDYF,TGTGCCAGCAGCTCAGAACCACAGGACTGGGACTACTTC
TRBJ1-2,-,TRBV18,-,CASSPIDRYGYTF,TGTGCCAGCTCACCAATTGACCGCTATGGCTACACCTTC
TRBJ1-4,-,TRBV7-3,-,CASSSLGTGSEKLFF,TGTGCCAGCAGTTCCCTCGGGACTGGCTCTGAAAAACTGTTTTTT
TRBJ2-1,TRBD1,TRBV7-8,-,CASSSIGGQPNEQFF,TGTGCCAGCAGCTCCATAGGGGGACAGCCCAATGAGCAGTTCTTC
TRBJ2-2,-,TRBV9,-,CASSVERNTNTGELFF,TGTGCCAGCAGCGTAGAGCGGAACACGAACACCGGGGAGCTGTTTTTT
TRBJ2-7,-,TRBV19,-,CASSIDRQITHEQYF,TGTGCCAGTAGTATAGACCGACAGATTACCCACGAGCAGTACTTC
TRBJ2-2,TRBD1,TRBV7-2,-,CASSHRQGGTGELFF,TGTGCCAGCAGCCACCGACAGGGGGGCACCGGGGAGCTGTTTTTT
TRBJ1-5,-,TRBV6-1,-,CASSGPGNNQPQHF,TGTGCCAGCAGCGGACCCGGTAACAATCAGCCCCAGCATTTT
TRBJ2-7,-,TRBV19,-,CASGRVPGEQYF,TGTGCCAGTGGTAGGGTCCCTGGCGAGCAGTACTTC
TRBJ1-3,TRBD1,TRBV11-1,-,CASSPQGIGNTIYF,TGTGCCAGCAGCCCACAGGGGATTGGAAACACCATATATTTT
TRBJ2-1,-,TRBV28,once,CASSSPDKPYNEQFF,TGTGCCAGCAGCAGTCCGGACAAACCCTACAATGAGCAGTTCTTC
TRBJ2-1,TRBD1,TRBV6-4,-,CASSRDRVTYNEQFF,TGTGCCAGCAGTCGAGACAGGGTGACCTACAATGAGCAGTTCTTC
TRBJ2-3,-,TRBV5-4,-,CASSLPWEERQYF,TGTGCCAGCAGCTTGCCTTGGGAAGAACGGCAGTATTTT
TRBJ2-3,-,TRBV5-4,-,CASSLTADTQYF,TGTGCCAGCAGCTTGACAGCGGATACGCAGTATTTT
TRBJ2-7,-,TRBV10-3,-,CAIRGSSYEQYF,TGTGCCATCAGGGGCAGTTCCTACGAGCAGTACTTC
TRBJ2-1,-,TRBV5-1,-,CASSFMERVFNEQFF,TGCGCCAGCAGCTTCATGGAGCGGGTTTTCAATGAGCAGTTCTTC
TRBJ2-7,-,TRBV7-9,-,CASSLTGALYEQYF,TGTGCCAGCAGCTTAACGGGGGCTTTGTACGAGCAGTACTTC
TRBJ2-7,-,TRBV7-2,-,CASSPEGGTLAEQYF,TGTGCCAGCAGCCCCGAGGGGGGGACCCTGGCCGAGCAGTACTTC
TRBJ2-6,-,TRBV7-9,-,CASSLGGDLYSGANVLTF,TGTGCCAGCAGCTTAGGTGGGGATCTATACTCTGGGGCCAACGTCCTGACTTTC
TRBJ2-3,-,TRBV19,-,CASSILPPGVADTQYF,TGTGCCAGTAGTATCCTTCCCCCGGGAGTAGCTGATACGCAGTATTTT
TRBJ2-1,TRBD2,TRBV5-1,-,CASTEPGLADNEQFF,TGCGCCAGCACCGAACCGGGACTAGCGGACAATGAGCAGTTCTTC
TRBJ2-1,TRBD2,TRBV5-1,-,CASSSGLAGGRYNEQFF,TGCGCCAGCAGCTCGGGACTAGCGGGAGGGAGATACAATGAGCAGTTCTTC
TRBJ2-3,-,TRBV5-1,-,CASSLEERPTDTQYF,TGCGCCAGCAGCTTGGAAGAGCGACCCACAGATACGCAGTATTTT
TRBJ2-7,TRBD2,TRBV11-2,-,CASSLPQPATSGGSYEQYF,TGTGCCAGCAGCTTACCTCAACCGGCCACTAGCGGGGGATCCTACGAGCAGTACTTC
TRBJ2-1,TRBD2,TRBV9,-,CASSLTSGSPGEQFF,TGTGCCAGCAGCTTGACTAGCGGGAGTCCCGGTGAGCAGTTCTTC
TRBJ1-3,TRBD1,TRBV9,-,CASSRLVQGVYPNTIYF,TGTGCCAGCAGCCGACTGGTACAGGGGGTTTATCCAAACACCATATATTTT
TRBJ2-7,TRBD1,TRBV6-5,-,CASSYSQGAGEQYF,TGTGCCAGCAGTTACAGTCAGGGGGCAGGGGAGCAGTACTTC
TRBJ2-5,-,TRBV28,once,CASSLFGTLQETQYF,TGTGCCAGCAGTTTGTTCGGGACTCTCCAAGAGACCCAGTACTTC
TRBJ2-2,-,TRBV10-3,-,CAIAGGEYGTGELFF,TGTGCCATCGCGGGCGGGGAATACGGCACCGGGGAGCTGTTTTTT
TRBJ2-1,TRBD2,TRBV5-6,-,CASSTSDEQFF,TGTGCCAGCAGCACTAGCGATGAGCAGTTCTTC
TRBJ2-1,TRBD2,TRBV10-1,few,CASSEAGTSPNNEQFF,TGCGCCAGCAGTGAGGCTGGGACTAGCCCCAACAATGAGCAGTTCTTC
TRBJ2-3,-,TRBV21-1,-,CASSKGNVREGRTDTQYF,TGTGCCAGCAGCAAAGGCAACGTCCGGGAGGGCCGCACAGATACGCAGTATTTT